The 8 T cell receptor beta chains presented below share a single source sample, sequenced in a study of cytomegalovirus exposure and HLA in healthy donors. It was with 60 Vbeta and 13 Jbeta primers that the PCR ran. Assay: immunoSEQ multiplex PCR; the TCRdb copy retains only in-frame clones and omits some. The sample holds about 67,000 clones; approximately 71% are singletons and the top ten take about 7.6%. Material for sequencing was PBMCs. The receptors were gathered from a man aged 60 to 69 in good health and CMV-seropositive.

This clone has only one observation. The sample has other DNA sequences that encode this CDR3 too. This chain connects TRBV6-1 to TRBJ2-5; TRBD1 matches 9 bases. J was trimmed by 0 bases and V by 6 bases; bases with no gene match: 5. CDR3 size: 15 residues. Germline assignment: CDR1 MNHNS and CDR2 SASEGT. The CDR3 loop reads CASRRGQGYQETQYF. Written as DNA, the CDR3 is TGTGCCAGCAGGAGAGGACAGGGGTACCAAGAGACCCAGTACTTC.

V gene TRBV13 combines with J gene TRBJ2-3; D remains unclear. CDR3 size: 12 residues. The germline V and J ends were trimmed by 1 base and 3 bases, with 2 bases remaining between them. The germline V gene encodes CDR1 PRHDT and CDR2 FYEKMQ (reference sequence). This CDR3 reads CASSLVTDTQYF. CDR3 nucleotides: TGTGCCAGCAGCTTAGTAACAGATACGCAGTATTTT.

The genes are TRBV15 and TRBJ2-1; D is ambiguous. V was trimmed by 9 bases and J by 2 bases, leaving 11 bases between them. This CDR3 is 13 amino acids long. Germline-derived CDR1 and CDR2 are LNHNV and YYDKDF (reference sequence). Here the CDR3 DNA reads TGTGCCACTGGAGTGACGCCCTACAATGAGCAGTTCTTC. Its translation is CATGVTPYNEQFF.

The chain is built from TRBV2 and TRBJ2-6; D remains ambiguous. V lost 6 bases, J lost 0 bases, and 6 bases lay in between. Germline values: CDR1 SNHLY, CDR2 FYNNEI. CDR3 length equals 14 residues. CDR3 amino acids: CASRLNSGANVLTF. For the CDR3, the DNA is TGTGCCAGCAGATTAAACTCTGGGGCCAACGTCCTGACTTTC.

The V call is TRBV6-6, the J call TRBJ1-3, with D possibly TRBD1 on 5 matching bases. This CDR3 is 14 amino acids long. Germline assignment: CDR1 MNHNY and CDR2 SVGAGI (reference sequence). Trimming removed 4 bases from V and 4 bases from J, with 11 bases in between. The CDR3 here is CASSLGQIGNTIYF. Here the CDR3 DNA reads TGTGCCAGCAGTTTGGGGCAGATCGGAAACACCATATATTTT.

This chain uses TRBV6-6 with TRBJ1-1; 7 bases map to TRBD1. J was trimmed by 0 bases and V by 6 bases; bases with no gene match: 7. The CDR3 runs to 15 residues. The germline V gene encodes CDR1 MNHNY and CDR2 SVGAGI (reference sequence). Here the CDR3 reads CASRDPGQLNTEAFF. As DNA, the CDR3 is TGTGCCAGCAGAGACCCGGGACAGTTGAACACTGAAGCTTTCTTT.

This chain joins TRBV11-2 and TRBJ2-7; D might be TRBD2 (5 bases). V lost 9 bases and J lost 3, with 15 bases in between. The length of the CDR3 is 13 residues. Germline-derived CDR1 and CDR2 are SGHAT and FQNNGV. CDR3 bases: TGTGCCAGTAGAGGCTACGGGAACTACGAGCAGTACTTC. Translating it yields CASRGYGNYEQYF. The full variable domain, its missing parts supplied by reference TRBV11-2 and TRBJ2-7, is EAGVAQSPRYKIIEKRQSVAFWCNPISGHATLYWYQQILGQGPKLLIQFQNNGVVDDSQLPKDRFSAERLKGVDSTLKIQPAKLEDSAVYLCASRGYGNYEQYFGPGTRLTVT.

This clone was counted once. The chain has TRBV7-2 and TRBJ2-7, with 7 bases matching TRBD2. V shed 3 bases, J shed 3 bases, and the junction held 8 bases outside the gene matches. The CDR3 consists of 15 residues. Germline CDR1 and CDR2: SGHTA and FQGNSA. CDR3 protein: CASSLGGSRNYEQYF. In DNA form, the CDR3 reads TGTGCCAGCAGCTTGGGCGGGAGTAGAAACTACGAGCAGTACTTC. Full variable domain (remainder filled in from reference TRBV7-2 and TRBJ2-7): GAGVSQSPSNKVTEKGKDVELRCDPISGHTALYWYRQSLGQGLEFLIYFQGNSAPDKSGLPSDRFSAERTGGSVSTLTIQRTQQEDSAVYLCASSLGGSRNYEQYFGPGTRLTVT.